Following are 8 T cell receptor beta chains from one sample sequenced in a study of blood T cells in healthy people across ages. Alongside a J-beta primer mix, a sample-barcoded 5' primer served in a second PCR lasting about 7 to 11 cycles. MiXCR was run by TCRdb on the 5' RACE reads, yielding one entry per CDR3 protein. The table lists about 900,000 distinct CDR3 sequences, around 62% of them singletons, with 25% to 35% in the top ten. Sequences were obtained from blood. These receptors were obtained from a young man in good health.

This chain uses TRBV27 with TRBJ1-2, with D tentatively TRBD1 (5 bases). Germline values: CDR1 MNHEY, CDR2 SMNVEV (reference sequence). The CDR3 loop spans 14 amino acids. V shed 1 base and J shed 6 bases, with 12 bases lying between them. CDR3 sequence reads: CASSLYGTSNGYTF. DNA for the CDR3: TGTGCCAGCAGTTTATACGGGACGTCTAATGGCTACACCTTC.

This chain links TRBV7-3 with TRBJ2-3; D call uncertain. This CDR3 has 14 residues. V was shortened by 1 base and J by 4 bases, with 9 bases between the two germline ends. Germline assignment: CDR1 SGHTA and CDR2 FQGTGA. This chain's CDR3 is CASSLRVHPDTQYF. DNA for the CDR3: TGTGCCAGCAGCTTAAGGGTTCATCCAGATACGCAGTATTTT.

The J gene is TRBJ2-1, the V gene TRBV27; TRBD2 matches at 8 bases. This CDR3 region has 15 residues. CDR1 is MNHEY, CDR2 SMNVEV, per germline (reference sequence). V was clipped by 6 bases and J by 2 bases; unmatched bases: 6. The CDR3 bases are TGTGCCAGCAGCCCGTTTAGCGGGGCCTACAATGAGCAGTTCTTC. Translated, it gives CASSPFSGAYNEQFF.

This clonotype occurred a few times. The CDR3 is CASSVRDGAAPSYGYTF. CDR3 sequence (DNA): TGTGCCAGCAGTGTTAGGGACGGAGCAGCTCCTTCTTATGGCTACACCTTC. This sequence joins TRBV25-1 and TRBJ1-2, with D possibly being TRBD1 (5 bases). V shed 4 bases and J shed 5 bases, with 23 bases lying between them. The CDR3 runs 17 residues. Germline CDR1 reads MGHDK; CDR2 reads SYGVNS.

This rearrangement joins TRBV7-9 to TRBJ2-1; tentatively, D is TRBD1 (5 bases). Germline V gene lookup returns CDR1 SEHNR and CDR2 FQNEAQ (reference sequence). This CDR3 has 14 amino acids. V lost 5 bases to trimming and J lost 4 bases, with 12 bases between them. Written as DNA, the CDR3 is TGTGCCAGCAGCGCAGGGTTACTGTACAATGAGCAGTTCTTC. As protein: CASSAGLLYNEQFF.

CDR3 DNA: TGTGCCAGCAGTGAAGGGACAACTAATGAAAAACTGTTTTTT. Translation: CASSEGTTNEKLFF. The chain recombines TRBV28 with TRBJ1-4; D remains unclear. Germline-derived CDR1 and CDR2 are MDHEN and SYDVKM. V lost 5 bases to trimming and J lost 0 bases, with 7 bases between them. The CDR3 is 14 amino acids.

The table lists this clonotype with a few counts. The genes are TRBV29-1 and TRBJ2-1; 8 bases agree with TRBD1. With 0 bases clipped from V and 6 bases from J, the junction kept 7 bases outside the gene matches. The CDR3 extends over 15 amino acids. Germline CDR1 reads SQVTM; CDR2 reads ANQGSEA. The CDR3 protein is CSVEERTGSVNEQFF. DNA for the CDR3: TGCAGCGTTGAAGAAAGGACAGGGAGTGTCAATGAGCAGTTCTTC.

V and J are TRBV20-1 and TRBJ1-5; D possibly corresponds to TRBD1 (5 bases). V lost 6 bases and J lost 2, with 17 bases in between. The CDR3 consists of 15 residues. Germline V CDR1 and CDR2: DFQATT, SNEGSKA (reference sequence). CDR3 DNA sequence: TGCAGTGCCCAGACGGGGGTAGGGGGCAATCAGCCCCAGCATTTT. Protein product: CSAQTGVGGNQPQHF.